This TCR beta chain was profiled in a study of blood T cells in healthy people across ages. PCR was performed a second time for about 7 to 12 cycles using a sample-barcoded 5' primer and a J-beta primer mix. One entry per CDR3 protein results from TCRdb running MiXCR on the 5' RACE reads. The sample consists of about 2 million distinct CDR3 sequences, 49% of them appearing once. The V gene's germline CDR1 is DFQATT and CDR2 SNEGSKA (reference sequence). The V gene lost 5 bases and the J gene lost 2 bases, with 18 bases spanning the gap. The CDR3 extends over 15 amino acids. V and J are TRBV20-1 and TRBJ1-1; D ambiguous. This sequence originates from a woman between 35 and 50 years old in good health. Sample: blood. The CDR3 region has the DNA TGCAGTGCTGCAAAGACTCGGAAGGTTAACACTGAAGCTTTCTTT. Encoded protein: CSAAKTRKVNTEAFF.